This T cell receptor (beta chain) appears in the sequencing data of a study of response to subunit inactivated influenza vaccine. Study results and limitations: Authors suggested few new T cells are recruited by each seasonal influenza vaccination.

MiXCR, run by TCRdb on the RT-PCR reads, gives a single entry per CDR3 protein. The sample yields around 710,000 distinct CDR3 sequences, approximately 13% seen once. CDR3 size: 14 residues. After removal of 7 bases from V and 12 bases from J, the junction contained 15 bases not matched to a gene. CDR1 is MNHNS and CDR2 is SASEGT in the germline V gene. With regard to this clonotype: The antigen remains unidentified.

The sequencing here drew on PBMCs from blood, taken 14 days before vaccination. The genes are TRBV6-1 and TRBJ2-1; 7 positions match TRBD1. This TCR derives from a man in his forties or fifties who received an inactivated influenza vaccine. CDR3 nucleotide sequence: TGTGCCAGCACCCCCAGGGGGACGAAGTATGGGCAGTTCTTC. Translating gives CASTPRGTKYGQFF.